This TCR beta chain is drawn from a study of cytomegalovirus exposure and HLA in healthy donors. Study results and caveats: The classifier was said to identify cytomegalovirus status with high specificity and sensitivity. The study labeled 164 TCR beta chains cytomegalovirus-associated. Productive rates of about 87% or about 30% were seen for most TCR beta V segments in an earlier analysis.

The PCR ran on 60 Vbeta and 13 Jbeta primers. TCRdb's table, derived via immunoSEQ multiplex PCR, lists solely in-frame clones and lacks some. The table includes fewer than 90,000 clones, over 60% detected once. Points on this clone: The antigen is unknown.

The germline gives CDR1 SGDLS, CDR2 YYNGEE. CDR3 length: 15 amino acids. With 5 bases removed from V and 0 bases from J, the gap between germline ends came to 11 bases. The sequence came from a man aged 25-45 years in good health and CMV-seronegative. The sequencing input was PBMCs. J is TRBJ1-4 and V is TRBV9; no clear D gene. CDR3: CASSAGTATNEKLFF. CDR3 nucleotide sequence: TGTGCCAGCAGTGCAGGAACTGCAACTAATGAAAAACTGTTTTTT.